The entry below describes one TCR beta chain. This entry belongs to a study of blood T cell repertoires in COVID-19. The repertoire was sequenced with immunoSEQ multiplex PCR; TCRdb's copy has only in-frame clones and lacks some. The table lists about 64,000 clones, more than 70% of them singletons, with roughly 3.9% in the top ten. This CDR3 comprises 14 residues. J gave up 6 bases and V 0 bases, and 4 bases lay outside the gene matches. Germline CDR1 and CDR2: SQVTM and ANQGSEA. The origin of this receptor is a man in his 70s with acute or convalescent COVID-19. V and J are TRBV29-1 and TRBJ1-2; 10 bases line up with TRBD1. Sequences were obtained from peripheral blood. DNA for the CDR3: TGCAGCGTTGAAGAAGGGGGGACAGGGGATGGCTACACCTTC. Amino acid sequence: CSVEEGGTGDGYTF.